The rows below give T cell receptor beta chains drawn from one sample of a study of graft-versus-host responses after intestinal transplantation. The method was immunoSEQ multiplex PCR; TCRdb's version includes in-frame clones alone and lacks a portion of them. The profile shows about 20,000 clones, around three quarters of them singletons. Sample: ileum tissue, taken 12 days after intestinal transplant. The receptors here all came from a human patient who received an intestinal transplant, so some T cells may come from the graft donor. Each CDR3 is given with its conserved first and last residue. The D gene is left open where the match is weak. For some rows the clone size is stated as once, few or many, or as a class when expanded; others skip it.

J | size | length | V | D | DNA | CDR3
TRBJ2-7 | . | 15 | TRBV29-1 | . | TGCAGCGTTGGATTTAAGGGGGGGGTTTCTTCCGAGCAGTACTTC | CSVGFKGGVSSEQYF
TRBJ1-1 | . | 11 | TRBV11-2 | . | TGTGCCAGCAGCTTAGGGGGCGTTGCTTTCTTT | CASSLGGVAFF
TRBJ2-2 | few | 19 | TRBV5-1 | TRBD2 | TGCGCCAGCAGCTTGGAACCGCCAGCGGGGGGACGGAACACCGGGGAGCTGTTTTTT | CASSLEPPAGGRNTGELFF
TRBJ2-3 | . | 15 | TRBV6-4 | TRBD2 | TGTGCCAGCAGTGACGGACTAGGGGCCACAGATACGCAGTATTTT | CASSDGLGATDTQYF
TRBJ2-5 | . | 15 | TRBV4-1 | . | TGCGCCAGCAGCCAAGGGTCCGCGGTCCAAGAGATCCAGTACTTC | CASSQGSAVQEIQYF
TRBJ2-1 | . | 19 | TRBV7-9 | TRBD2 | TGTGCCAGCAGCTTAGGCCATAGCGGGAGGCCCCCTTGGTTTAATGAGCAGTTCTTC | CASSLGHSGRPPWFNEQFF
TRBJ1-2 | . | 14 | TRBV7-9 | TRBD1 | TGTGCCAGCAGTCAAGACAGGGTCAACTATGGCTACACCTTC | CASSQDRVNYGYTF
TRBJ2-1 | once | 14 | TRBV5-1 | . | TGCGCCAGCAGCGCCCGGGACTCCTACAATGAGCAGTTCTTC | CASSARDSYNEQFF
TRBJ1-2 | few | 16 | TRBV11-3 | . | TGTGCCAGCAGCTTACGATCTGTTCCTATCAACTATGGCTACACCTTC | CASSLRSVPINYGYTF
TRBJ1-6 | . | 15 | TRBV10-3 | TRBD1 | TGTGCCATCAGTGAGCTAGACAGGGGAAATTCACCCCTCCACTTT | CAISELDRGNSPLHF
TRBJ2-7 | . | 16 | TRBV13 | TRBD1 | TGTGCCAGCAGCTTAGGCGACAGGGGGCTAGGCTACGAGCAGTACTTC | CASSLGDRGLGYEQYF
TRBJ1-1 | . | 12 | TRBV29-1 | . | TGCAGCGCCGGCGGGATGAACACTGAAGCTTTCTTT | CSAGGMNTEAFF
TRBJ2-1 | medium-sized | 17 | TRBV7-9 | TRBD1 | TGTGCCAGCAGCTTAGAGTTGGCGGCAGGGGGCATAGATGAGCAGTTCTTC | CASSLELAAGGIDEQFF
TRBJ2-1 | . | 20 | TRBV5-1 | TRBD1 | TGCGCCAGCAGCTGGGGCCCAATAGCCGCGACAGGGGGCGTTTTAAATGAGCAGTTCTTC | CASSWGPIAATGGVLNEQFF
TRBJ1-2 | . | 13 | TRBV5-1 | . | TGCGCCAGCAGCAGCATTCCCGACTATGGCTACACCTTC | CASSSIPDYGYTF
TRBJ2-1 | . | 17 | TRBV4-1 | TRBD2 | TGCGCCAGCAGCCGAAAACCGGGACTAGCGAAAAACAATGAGCAGTTCTTC | CASSRKPGLAKNNEQFF
TRBJ2-7 | once | 14 | TRBV6-5 | TRBD2 | TGTGCCAGCAGGATACTAGCGGGAGGAGCCGAGCAGTACTTC | CASRILAGGAEQYF
TRBJ2-7 | . | 15 | TRBV7-9 | TRBD2 | TGTGCCAGCAGCGCCCGACTAGCGGGGATGTACGAGCAGTACTTC | CASSARLAGMYEQYF
TRBJ2-7 | . | 14 | TRBV6-1 | TRBD1 | TGTGCCAGCAGTTTCGGACAGGACTCCTACGAGCAGTACTTC | CASSFGQDSYEQYF